This T cell receptor beta chain originates from a study of blood T cell repertoires in COVID-19. Study context: Whether acute or convalescent, the COVID-19 samples came from the United States, Italy and Spain. T cells, B-cell-depleted T cells, or PBMCs supplied cDNA or gDNA.

Study processing details: Quantification of nucleated cells was approximated via reference gene primer amplification. Sequencing used immunoSEQ multiplex PCR; TCRdb keeps in-frame clones, though not all of them. Clone size and V and J calls were adopted from that table, with D and trimming inferred from the DNA. The table shows 250,000 to 350,000 clones, with 89% occurring only once. This receptor was obtained from a woman in her fifties or sixties with acute or convalescent COVID-19. Sequencing input: peripheral blood.

CDR3: CASRSTGGVYGYTF. The CDR3 DNA follows: TGTGCCAGCAGATCGACAGGGGGCGTCTATGGCTACACCTTC. V gene TRBV2 combines with J gene TRBJ1-2; 10 bases fit TRBD1. V lost 6 bases to trimming and J lost 4 bases; unmatched junction nucleotides: 5. The CDR3 extends over 14 amino acids. Looked up from germline, CDR1 is SNHLY and CDR2 is FYNNEI.